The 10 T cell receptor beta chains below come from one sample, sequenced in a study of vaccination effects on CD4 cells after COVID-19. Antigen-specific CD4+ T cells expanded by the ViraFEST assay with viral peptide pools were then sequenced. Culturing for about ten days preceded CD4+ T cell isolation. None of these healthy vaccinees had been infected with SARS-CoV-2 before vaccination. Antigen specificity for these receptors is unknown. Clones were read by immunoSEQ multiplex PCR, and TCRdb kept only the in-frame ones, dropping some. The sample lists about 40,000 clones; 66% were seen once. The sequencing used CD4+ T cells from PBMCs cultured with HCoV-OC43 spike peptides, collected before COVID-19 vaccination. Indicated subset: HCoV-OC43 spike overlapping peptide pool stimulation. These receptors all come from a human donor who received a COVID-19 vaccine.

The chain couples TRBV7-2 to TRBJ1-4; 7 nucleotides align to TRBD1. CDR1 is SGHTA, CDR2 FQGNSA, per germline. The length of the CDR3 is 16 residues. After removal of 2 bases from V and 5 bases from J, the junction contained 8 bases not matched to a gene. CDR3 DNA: TGTGCCAGCAGCTTAAGTCCGGGACAGCTCAATGAAAAACTGTTTTTT. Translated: CASSLSPGQLNEKLFF.

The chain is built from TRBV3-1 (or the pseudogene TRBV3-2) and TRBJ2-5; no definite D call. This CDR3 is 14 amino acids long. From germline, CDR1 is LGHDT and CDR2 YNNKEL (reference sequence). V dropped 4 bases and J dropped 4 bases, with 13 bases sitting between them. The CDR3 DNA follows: TGTGCCAGCAGCCTGAAAACGCGGTCAGAGACCCAGTACTTC. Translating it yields CASSLKTRSETQYF.

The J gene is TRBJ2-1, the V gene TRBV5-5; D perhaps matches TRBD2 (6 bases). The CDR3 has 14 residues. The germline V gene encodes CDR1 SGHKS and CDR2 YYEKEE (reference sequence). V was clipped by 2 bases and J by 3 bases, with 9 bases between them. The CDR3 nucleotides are TGTGCCAGCAGCTTCGGCGGGGTCTACAATGAGCAGTTCTTC. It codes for CASSFGGVYNEQFF.

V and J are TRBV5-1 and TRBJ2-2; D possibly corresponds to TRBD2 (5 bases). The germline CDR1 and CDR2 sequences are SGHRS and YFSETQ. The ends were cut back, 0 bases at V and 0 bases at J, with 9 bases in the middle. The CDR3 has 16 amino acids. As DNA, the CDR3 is TGCGCCAGCAGCTTGGCCGCGGGCACGAACACCGGGGAGCTGTTTTTT. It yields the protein CASSLAAGTNTGELFF.

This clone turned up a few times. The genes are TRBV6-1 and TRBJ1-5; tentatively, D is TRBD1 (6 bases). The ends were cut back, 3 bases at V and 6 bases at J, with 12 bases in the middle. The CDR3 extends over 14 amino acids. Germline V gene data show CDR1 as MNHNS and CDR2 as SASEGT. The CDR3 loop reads CASSEAGAGQPQHF. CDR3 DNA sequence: TGTGCCAGCAGTGAGGCGGGGGCGGGTCAGCCCCAGCATTTT.

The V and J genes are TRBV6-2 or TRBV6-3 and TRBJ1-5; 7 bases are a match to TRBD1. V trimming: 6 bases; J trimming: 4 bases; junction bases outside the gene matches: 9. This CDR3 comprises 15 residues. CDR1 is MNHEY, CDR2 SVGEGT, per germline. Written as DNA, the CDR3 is TGTGCCAGCAGCCTACAGGGGCTGGGGAATCAGCCCCAGCATTTT. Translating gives CASSLQGLGNQPQHF.

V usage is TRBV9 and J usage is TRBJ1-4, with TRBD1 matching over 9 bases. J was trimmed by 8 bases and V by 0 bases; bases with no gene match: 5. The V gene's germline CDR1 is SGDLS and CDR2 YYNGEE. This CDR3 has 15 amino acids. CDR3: CASSVDGTGKEKLFF. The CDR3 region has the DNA TGTGCCAGCAGCGTAGACGGGACAGGGAAGGAAAAACTGTTTTTT.

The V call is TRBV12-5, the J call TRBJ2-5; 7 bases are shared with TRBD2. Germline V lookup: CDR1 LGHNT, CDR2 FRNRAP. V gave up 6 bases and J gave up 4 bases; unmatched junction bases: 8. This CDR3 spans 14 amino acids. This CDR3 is CASGPGLVGETQYF. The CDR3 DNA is TGTGCTAGTGGCCCCGGACTAGTAGGAGAGACCCAGTACTTC.

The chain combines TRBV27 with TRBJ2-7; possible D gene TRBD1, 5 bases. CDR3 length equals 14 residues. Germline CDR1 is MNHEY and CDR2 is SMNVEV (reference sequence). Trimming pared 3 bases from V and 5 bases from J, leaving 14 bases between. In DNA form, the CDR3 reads TGTGCCAGCAGTTTGGCAGGGCCACTACACGAGCAGTACTTC. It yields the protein CASSLAGPLHEQYF.

CDR3 region: CSVAELGNEQFF. The CDR3 region has the DNA TGCAGCGTTGCCGAGCTGGGGAATGAGCAGTTCTTC. The V call is TRBV29-1, the J call TRBJ2-1; D uncertain. V lost 4 bases and J 7 bases, leaving 11 bases between the germline ends. Germline CDR1 SQVTM, CDR2 ANQGSEA. The CDR3 spans 12 residues.